This T cell receptor beta chain comes out of a study of PD-1 blockade in mismatch repair-deficient tumors. This CDR3 region has 13 residues. Germline CDR1 GTSNPN, CDR2 SVGIG (reference sequence). Trimming stripped 5 bases from V and 3 bases from J, with 13 bases between. Sequencing was performed with immunoSEQ multiplex PCR; in TCRdb, only in-frame clones are kept and a portion is missing. The top ten hold approximately 13% of the sample, which has 120,000 or so clones, 86% seen once. The receptor comes from an adult with mismatch repair-deficient cancer. The J gene is TRBJ2-5, the V gene TRBV30; D gene uncertain. The sample consisted of peripheral blood, taken 44 weeks after starting pembrolizumab. CDR3 amino acids: CAWASRVKETQYF. In DNA, the CDR3 is TGTGCCTGGGCAAGTCGGGTGAAAGAGACCCAGTACTTC.